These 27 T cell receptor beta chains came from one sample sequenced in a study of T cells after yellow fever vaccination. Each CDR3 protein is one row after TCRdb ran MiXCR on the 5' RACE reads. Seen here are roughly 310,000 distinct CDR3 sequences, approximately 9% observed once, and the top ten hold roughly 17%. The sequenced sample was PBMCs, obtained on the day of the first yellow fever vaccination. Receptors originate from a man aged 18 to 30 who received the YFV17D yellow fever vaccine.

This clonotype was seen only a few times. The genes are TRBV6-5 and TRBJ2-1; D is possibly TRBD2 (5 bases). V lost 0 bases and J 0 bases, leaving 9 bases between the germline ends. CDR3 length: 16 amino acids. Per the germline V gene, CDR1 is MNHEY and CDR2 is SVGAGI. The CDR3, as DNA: TGTGCCAGCAGTTACTCGGAGGTCAGCTCCTACAATGAGCAGTTCTTC. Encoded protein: CASSYSEVSSYNEQFF.

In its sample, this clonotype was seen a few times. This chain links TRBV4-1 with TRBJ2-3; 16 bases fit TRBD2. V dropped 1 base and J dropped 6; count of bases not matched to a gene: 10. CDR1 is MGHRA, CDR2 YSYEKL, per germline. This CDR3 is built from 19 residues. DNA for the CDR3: TGCGCCAGCAGCCAAGGGTCCTTGGGACTAGCGGGGGGGAGGGATACGCAGTATTTT. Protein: CASSQGSLGLAGGRDTQYF.

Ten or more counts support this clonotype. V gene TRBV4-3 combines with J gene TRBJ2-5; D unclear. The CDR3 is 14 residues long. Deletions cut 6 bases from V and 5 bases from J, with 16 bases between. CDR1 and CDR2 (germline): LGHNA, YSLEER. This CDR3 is CASSPVDHRETQYF. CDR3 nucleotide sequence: TGCGCCAGCAGTCCTGTTGACCATCGCGAGACCCAGTACTTC.

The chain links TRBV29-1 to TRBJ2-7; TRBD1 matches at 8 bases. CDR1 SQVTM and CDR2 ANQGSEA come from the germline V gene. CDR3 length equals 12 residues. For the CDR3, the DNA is TGCGGCGCTGGACAGGGCGTAGACGAGCAGTACTTC. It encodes CGAGQGVDEQYF.

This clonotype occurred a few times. CDR3 in DNA: TGTGCCAGCAGCCCGGGCTCGCGGAATCAGTACTTC. This sequence encodes CASSPGSRNQYF. The chain recombines TRBV3-1 with TRBJ2-4, with D hard to call. The CDR3 has 12 residues. Trimming stripped 4 bases from V and 12 bases from J, with 13 bases between. Germline CDR1 reads LGHDT; CDR2 reads YNNKEL (reference sequence).

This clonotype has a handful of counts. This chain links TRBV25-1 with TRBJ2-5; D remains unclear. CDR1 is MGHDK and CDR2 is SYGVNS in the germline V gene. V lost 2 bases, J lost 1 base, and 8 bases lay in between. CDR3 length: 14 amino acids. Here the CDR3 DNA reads TGTGCCAGCAGTGAAAGCAGGCCCCAAGAGACCCAGTACTTC. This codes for CASSESRPQETQYF.

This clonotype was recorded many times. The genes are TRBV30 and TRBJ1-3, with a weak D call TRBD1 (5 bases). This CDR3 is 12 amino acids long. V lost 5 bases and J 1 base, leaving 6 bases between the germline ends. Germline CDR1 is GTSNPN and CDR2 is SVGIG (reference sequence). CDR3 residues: CAWDSSGNTIYF. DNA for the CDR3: TGTGCCTGGGACAGTTCTGGAAACACCATATATTTT. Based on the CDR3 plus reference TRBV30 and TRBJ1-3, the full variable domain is SQTIHQWPATLVQPVGSPLSLECTVEGTSNPNLYWYRQAAGRGLQLLFYSVGIGQISSEVPQNLSASRPQDRQFILSSKKLLLSDSGFYLCAWDSSGNTIYFGEGSWLTVV.

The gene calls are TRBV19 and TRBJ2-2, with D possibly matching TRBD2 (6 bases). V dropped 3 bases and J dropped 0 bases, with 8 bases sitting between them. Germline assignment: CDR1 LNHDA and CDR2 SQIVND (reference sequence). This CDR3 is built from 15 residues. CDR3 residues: CASSIWGANTGELFF. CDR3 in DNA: TGTGCCAGTAGTATTTGGGGGGCGAACACCGGGGAGCTGTTTTTT. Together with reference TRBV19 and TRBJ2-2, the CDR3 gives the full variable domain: DGGITQSPKYLFRKEGQNVTLSCEQNLNHDAMYWYRQDPGQGLRLIYYSQIVNDFQKGDIAEGYSVSREKKESFPLTVTSAQKNPTAFYLCASSIWGANTGELFFGEGSRLTVL.

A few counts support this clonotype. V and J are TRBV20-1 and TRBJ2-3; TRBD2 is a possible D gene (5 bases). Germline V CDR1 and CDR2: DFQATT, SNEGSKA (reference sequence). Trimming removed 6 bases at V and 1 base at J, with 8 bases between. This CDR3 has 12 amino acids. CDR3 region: CSARRGTDTQYF. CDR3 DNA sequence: TGCAGTGCAAGGCGGGGCACAGATACGCAGTATTTT.

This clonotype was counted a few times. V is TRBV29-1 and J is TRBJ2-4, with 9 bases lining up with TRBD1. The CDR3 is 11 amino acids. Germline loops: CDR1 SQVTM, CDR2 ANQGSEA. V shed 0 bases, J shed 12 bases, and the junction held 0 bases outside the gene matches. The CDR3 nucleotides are TGCAGCGTTGAAGAGGGACAGGGTCAGTACTTC. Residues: CSVEEGQGQYF.

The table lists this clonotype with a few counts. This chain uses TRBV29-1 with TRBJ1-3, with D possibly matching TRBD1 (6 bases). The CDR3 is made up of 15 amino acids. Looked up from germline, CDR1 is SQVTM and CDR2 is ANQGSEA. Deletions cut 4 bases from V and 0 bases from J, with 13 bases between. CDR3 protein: CSVAGASDSGNTIYF. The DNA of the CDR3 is TGCAGCGTTGCGGGGGCCTCTGACTCTGGAAACACCATATATTTT.

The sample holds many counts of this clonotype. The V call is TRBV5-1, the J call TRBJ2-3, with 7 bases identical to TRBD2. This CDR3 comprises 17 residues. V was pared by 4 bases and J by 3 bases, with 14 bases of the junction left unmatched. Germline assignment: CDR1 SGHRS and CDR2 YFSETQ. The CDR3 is CASSITNTGLGTDTQYF. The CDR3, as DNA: TGCGCCAGCAGCATCACAAACACCGGACTAGGGACAGATACGCAGTATTTT.

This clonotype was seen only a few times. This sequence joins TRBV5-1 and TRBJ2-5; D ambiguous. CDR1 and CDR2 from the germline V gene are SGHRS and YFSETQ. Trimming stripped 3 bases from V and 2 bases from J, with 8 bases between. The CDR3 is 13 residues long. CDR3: CASSWRNQETQYF. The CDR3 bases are TGCGCCAGCAGCTGGAGAAATCAAGAGACCCAGTACTTC.

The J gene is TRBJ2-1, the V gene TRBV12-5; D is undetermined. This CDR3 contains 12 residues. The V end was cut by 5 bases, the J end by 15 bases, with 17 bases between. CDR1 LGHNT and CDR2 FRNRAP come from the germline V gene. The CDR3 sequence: CASGRYDGVPFF. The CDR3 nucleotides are TGTGCTAGTGGTCGGTATGATGGGGTCCCGTTCTTC. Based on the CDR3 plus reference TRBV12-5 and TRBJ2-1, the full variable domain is DARVTQTPRHKVTEMGQEVTMRCQPILGHNTVFWYRQTMMQGLELLAYFRNRAPLDDSGMPKDRFSAEMPDATLATLKIQPSEPRDSAVYFCASGRYDGVPFFGPGTRLTVL.

The CDR3 DNA follows: TGTGCCAGCAGCTTATTAGGCCCAAGGGCTGGAAACACCATATATTTT. This gives the protein CASSLLGPRAGNTIYF. The chain recombines TRBV7-9 with TRBJ1-3; D call uncertain. Per the germline V gene, CDR1 is SEHNR and CDR2 is FQNEAQ (reference sequence). The V and J ends lost 2 bases and 2 bases respectively, with 13 bases between them. This CDR3 comprises 16 residues.

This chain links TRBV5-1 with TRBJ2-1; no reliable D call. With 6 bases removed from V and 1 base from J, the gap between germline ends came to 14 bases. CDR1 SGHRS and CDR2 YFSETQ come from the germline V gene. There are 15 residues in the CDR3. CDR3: CASIPSSGSYNEQFF. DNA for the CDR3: TGCGCCAGCATCCCCTCATCGGGTTCCTACAATGAGCAGTTCTTC.

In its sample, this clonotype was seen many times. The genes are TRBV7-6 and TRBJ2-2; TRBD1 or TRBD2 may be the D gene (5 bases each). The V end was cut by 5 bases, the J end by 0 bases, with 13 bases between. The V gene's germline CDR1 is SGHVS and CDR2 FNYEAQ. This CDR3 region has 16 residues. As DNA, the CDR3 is TGTGCCAGCAGCCCAGGGTCGGGGACGAACACCGGGGAGCTGTTTTTT. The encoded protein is CASSPGSGTNTGELFF.

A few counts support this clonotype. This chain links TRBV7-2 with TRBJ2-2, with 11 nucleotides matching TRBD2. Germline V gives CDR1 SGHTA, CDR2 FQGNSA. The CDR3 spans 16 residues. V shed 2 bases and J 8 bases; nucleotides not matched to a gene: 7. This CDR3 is CASSLRASGGTGELFF. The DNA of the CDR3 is TGTGCCAGCAGCTTACGGGCTAGCGGGGGGACGGGGGAGCTGTTTTTT.

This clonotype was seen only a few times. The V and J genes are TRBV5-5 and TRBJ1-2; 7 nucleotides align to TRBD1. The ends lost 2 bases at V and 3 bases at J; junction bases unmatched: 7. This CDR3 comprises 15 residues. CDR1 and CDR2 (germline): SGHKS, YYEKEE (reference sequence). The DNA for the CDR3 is TGTGCCAGCAGCTTACAGGGGAGGAAGGACTATGGCTACACCTTC. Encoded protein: CASSLQGRKDYGYTF. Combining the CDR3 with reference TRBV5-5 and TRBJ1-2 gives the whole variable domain DAGVTQSPTHLIKTRGQQVTLRCSPISGHKSVSWYQQVLGQGPQFIFQYYEKEERGRGNFPDRFSARQFPNYSSELNVNALLLGDSALYLCASSLQGRKDYGYTFGSGTRLTVV.

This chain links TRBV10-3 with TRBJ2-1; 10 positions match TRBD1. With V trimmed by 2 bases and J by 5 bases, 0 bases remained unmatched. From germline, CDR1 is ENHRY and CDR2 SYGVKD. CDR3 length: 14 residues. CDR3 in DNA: TGTGCCATCAGTGAGGGGACAGGGGACAATGAGCAGTTCTTC. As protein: CAISEGTGDNEQFF.

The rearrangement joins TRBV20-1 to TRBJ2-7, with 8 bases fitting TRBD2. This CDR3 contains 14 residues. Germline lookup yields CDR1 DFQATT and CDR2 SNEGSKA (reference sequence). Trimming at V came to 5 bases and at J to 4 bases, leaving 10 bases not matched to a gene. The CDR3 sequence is CSAHVGGAGYEQYF. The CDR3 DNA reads TGCAGTGCTCACGTCGGGGGGGCTGGTTACGAGCAGTACTTC.

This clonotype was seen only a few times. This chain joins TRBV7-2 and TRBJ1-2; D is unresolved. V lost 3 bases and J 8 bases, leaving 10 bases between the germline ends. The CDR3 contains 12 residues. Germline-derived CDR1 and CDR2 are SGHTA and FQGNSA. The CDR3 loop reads CASSFPGLGYTF. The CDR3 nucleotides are TGTGCCAGCAGCTTTCCCGGGTTGGGCTACACCTTC.

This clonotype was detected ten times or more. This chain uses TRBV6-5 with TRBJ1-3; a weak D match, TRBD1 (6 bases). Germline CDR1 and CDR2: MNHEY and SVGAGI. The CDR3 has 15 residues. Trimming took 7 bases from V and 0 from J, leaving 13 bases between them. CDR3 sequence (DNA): TGTGCCAGCACTTTACAGGGAAACTCTGGAAACACCATATATTTT. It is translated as CASTLQGNSGNTIYF.

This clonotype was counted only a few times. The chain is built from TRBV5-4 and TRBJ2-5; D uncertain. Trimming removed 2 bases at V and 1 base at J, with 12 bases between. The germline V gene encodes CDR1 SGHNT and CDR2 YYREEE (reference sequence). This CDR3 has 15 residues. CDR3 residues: CASSLSTAPQETQYF. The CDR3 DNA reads TGTGCCAGCAGCTTATCTACAGCCCCCCAAGAGACCCAGTACTTC. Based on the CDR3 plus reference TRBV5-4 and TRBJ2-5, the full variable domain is ETGVTQSPTHLIKTRGQQVTLRCSSQSGHNTVSWYQQALGQGPQFIFQYYREEENGRGNFPPRFSGLQFPNYSSELNVNALELDDSALYLCASSLSTAPQETQYFGPGTRLLVL.

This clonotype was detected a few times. In DNA, the CDR3 is TGCAGTGCTAGACTTGTACACGGACAGGGGGCCACGTACGAGCAGTACTTC. Translated: CSARLVHGQGATYEQYF. This chain links TRBV20-1 with TRBJ2-7, with 11 nucleotides matching TRBD1. Germline assignment: CDR1 DFQATT and CDR2 SNEGSKA (reference sequence). The CDR3 contains 17 residues. J was trimmed by 4 bases and V by 2 bases; bases with no gene match: 13.

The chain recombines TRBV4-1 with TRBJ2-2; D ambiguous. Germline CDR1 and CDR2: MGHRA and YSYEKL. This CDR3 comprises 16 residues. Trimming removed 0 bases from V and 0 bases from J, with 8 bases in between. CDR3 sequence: CASSQEPPPNTGELFF. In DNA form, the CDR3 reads TGCGCCAGCAGCCAAGAGCCGCCGCCGAACACCGGGGAGCTGTTTTTT.

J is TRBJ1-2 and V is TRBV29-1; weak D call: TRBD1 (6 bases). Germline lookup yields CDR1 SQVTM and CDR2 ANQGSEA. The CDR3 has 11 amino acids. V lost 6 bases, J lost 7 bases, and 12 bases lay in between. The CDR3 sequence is CSVNRVGGYTF. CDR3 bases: TGCAGCGTCAACAGGGTGGGTGGCTACACCTTC.